This record covers a single T cell receptor beta chain. Its antigen is undetermined. The entry originates in a study of T-cell memory formation after mild COVID-19. Study-level information: Largely donor-specific sequence clusters came from two donors.

This CDR3 spans 14 amino acids. After removal of 4 bases from V and 0 bases from J, the junction contained 1 base not matched to a gene. In TCRdb, the 5' RACE reads were re-called with MiXCR into one record per CDR3 protein. The sample consists of 210,000 or so distinct CDR3 sequences, approximately 30% of them appearing once. Study-wide results and caveats: Later expanders leaned CD4+, whereas clones that contracted between day 15 and 85 were balanced CD4/CD8.

The receptor was derived from an adult woman who had mild COVID-19 (a few samples of this study predate the infection). Cell type and time point are not known. The chain links TRBV12-3 or TRBV12-4 to TRBJ1-1; 8 nucleotides line up with TRBD1. The source material was PBMCs or a T cell subset sorted from them (not recorded which). CDR3 nucleotide sequence: TGTGCCAGCAGTTGGACAGGGATGAACACTGAAGCTTTCTTT. It encodes CASSWTGMNTEAFF.